These 15 T cell receptor beta chains were sequenced from one sample in a study of early T cells in non-severe SARS-CoV-2 infection. TCRdb analysed the 5' RACE reads with MiXCR anew, one entry per CDR3 protein. Among 60,000 or so distinct CDR3 sequences listed, about 12% were seen once. The sample was whole blood, taken at baseline. Source of these receptors: an adult who was a healthcare worker with PCR-confirmed SARS-CoV-2 infection or an uninfected control (not recorded which).

This clonotype turned up a few times. The J gene is TRBJ2-7, the V gene TRBV7-9; D might be TRBD2 (6 bases). The V and J ends lost 5 bases and 0 bases respectively, with 14 bases between them. The CDR3 is 15 amino acids. Germline V CDR1 and CDR2: SEHNR, FQNEAQ (reference sequence). CDR3 sequence (DNA): TGTGCCAGCAGCCTAGGGACTTTTAGCTCCTACGAGCAGTACTTC. Translating it yields CASSLGTFSSYEQYF.

This clonotype was recorded a few times. CDR3 amino acids: CSLTGGNTEAFF. The CDR3 DNA reads as TGCAGCCTAACAGGGGGGAACACTGAAGCTTTCTTT. The chain carries TRBV29-1 and TRBJ1-1, with TRBD1 identical over 8 bases. CDR3 length equals 12 residues. CDR1 is SQVTM and CDR2 is ANQGSEA in the germline V gene. With V trimmed by 8 bases and J by 1 base, 3 bases remained unmatched.

This clonotype has a count of ten or more. The junction differs from germline at one of its ends, possibly a read error. This chain links TRBV7-8 with TRBJ2-3; D call uncertain. The CDR3 covers 14 residues. Germline V lookup: CDR1 SGHVS, CDR2 FQNEAQ. For the CDR3, the DNA is TGTGCCAGCAGCTTAGACGGAAGCACCGATACGCAGTATTTT. This sequence encodes CASSLDGSTDTQYF.

This clonotype has only a few counts. The V call is TRBV12-3 or TRBV12-4, the J call TRBJ2-1, with TRBD2 matching 9 bases. This CDR3 has 16 residues. With V trimmed by 5 bases and J by 4 bases, 9 bases remained unmatched. The CDR3 spells CASSPLAGAQYNEQFF. Written as DNA, the CDR3 is TGTGCCAGCAGTCCCTTAGCGGGAGCCCAGTACAATGAGCAGTTCTTC.

Ten or more counts support this clonotype. The J gene is TRBJ1-1, the V gene TRBV7-6; TRBD1 might be the D (5 bases). CDR1 is SGHVS and CDR2 is FNYEAQ in the germline V gene. V lost 2 bases to trimming and J lost 4 bases, with 8 bases between them. The CDR3 loop spans 13 amino acids. Here the CDR3 DNA reads TGTGCCAGCAGCTTATCGAGGGGCACTGAAGCTTTCTTT. This encodes CASSLSRGTEAFF.

This clonotype was observed a few times. The V gene is TRBV11-2, the J gene TRBJ2-3, with TRBD2 as a possible D gene (6 bases). Germline assignment: CDR1 SGHAT and CDR2 FQNNGV. Trimming took off 4 bases at V and 2 bases at J, with 22 bases between the two ends. The CDR3 is 18 residues long. CDR3 coding DNA: TGTGCCAGCAGCTCCCTTCTTACGGGAGCGGGTTACACAGATACGCAGTATTTT. The encoded protein is CASSSLLTGAGYTDTQYF.

This clonotype was picked up a small number of times. The chain employs TRBV19 and TRBJ2-1; D might be TRBD1 (5 bases). The CDR3 sequence is 15 residues long. Germline assignment: CDR1 LNHDA and CDR2 SQIVND (reference sequence). Between the trimmed V and J ends, which lost 3 bases and 4 bases, there was a span of 13 bases. CDR3 region: CASSILGLLYNEQFF. For the CDR3, the DNA is TGTGCCAGTAGTATTCTGGGGCTGTTGTACAATGAGCAGTTCTTC.

This clonotype was picked up a small number of times. The chain links TRBV19 to TRBJ1-4, with D perhaps TRBD1 (5 bases). The CDR3 length is 12 residues. CDR1 is LNHDA, CDR2 SQIVND, per germline (reference sequence). V was clipped by 9 bases and J by 5 bases, with 10 bases between them. The CDR3 here is CASRDGNEKLFF. CDR3 nucleotide sequence: TGTGCCAGCCGGGACGGCAATGAAAAACTGTTTTTT.

The V and J genes are TRBV6-1 and TRBJ1-1, with D unclear. Trimming removed 7 bases at V and 1 base at J, with 4 bases between. Germline-derived CDR1 and CDR2 are MNHNS and SASEGT. This CDR3 has 11 amino acids. The CDR3 spells CASIQNTEAFF. In nucleotides, the CDR3 is TGTGCCAGCATTCAGAACACTGAAGCTTTCTTT.

This clonotype turned up a few times. The V and J genes are TRBV5-6 and TRBJ2-1, with unresolved D. This CDR3 has 12 residues. V was clipped by 0 bases and J by 9 bases, with 7 bases between them. Germline assignment: CDR1 SGHDT and CDR2 YYEEEE. CDR3 bases: TGTGCCAGCAGCTTGGGGCGTACTGAGCAGTTCTTC. Its protein is CASSLGRTEQFF. The whole variable domain, filled in from reference TRBV5-6 and TRBJ2-1, reads DAGVTQSPTHLIKTRGQQVTLRCSPKSGHDTVSWYQQALGQGPQFIFQYYEEEERQRGNFPDRFSGHQFPNYSSELNVNALLLGDSALYLCASSLGRTEQFFGPGTRLTVL.

This chain links TRBV7-2 with TRBJ1-5; D not resolved. The germline V gene has CDR1 SGHTA and CDR2 FQGNSA. The ends were cut back, 3 bases at V and 4 bases at J, with 13 bases in the middle. This CDR3 is built from 15 residues. CDR3 region: CASSLMSGANQPQHF. The CDR3 region has the DNA TGTGCCAGCAGCTTGATGTCTGGTGCGAATCAGCCCCAGCATTTT.

The chain is built from TRBV7-9 and TRBJ2-7, with 7 bases aligning to TRBD1. The germline gives CDR1 SEHNR, CDR2 FQNEAQ (reference sequence). The CDR3 is made up of 15 amino acids. J lost 3 bases, V lost 4 bases, and 9 bases had no gene match. The DNA for the CDR3 is TGTGCCAGCAGCTCGTCGACAGGGCCTAACTACGAGCAGTACTTC. This encodes CASSSSTGPNYEQYF.

In this sample, this clonotype turned up many times. The V gene is TRBV12-5, the J gene TRBJ1-1; TRBD1 might be the D (6 bases). The V and J ends lost 6 bases and 1 base respectively, with 9 bases between them. Germline CDR1 and CDR2: LGHNT and FRNRAP. This CDR3 spans 13 amino acids. The CDR3 nucleotides are TGTGCTAGTGGGACAGGAGAGAACACTGAAGCTTTCTTT. This sequence encodes CASGTGENTEAFF. Full variable domain (remainder filled in from reference TRBV12-5 and TRBJ1-1): DARVTQTPRHKVTEMGQEVTMRCQPILGHNTVFWYRQTMMQGLELLAYFRNRAPLDDSGMPKDRFSAEMPDATLATLKIQPSEPRDSAVYFCASGTGENTEAFFGQGTRLTVV.

This clonotype was found many times. V usage is TRBV29-1 and J usage is TRBJ1-1; D might be TRBD1 (5 bases). With 6 bases removed from V and 0 bases from J, the gap between germline ends came to 17 bases. This CDR3 is built from 15 residues. Germline assignment: CDR1 SQVTM and CDR2 ANQGSEA. CDR3 region: CSVQGGWGMNTEAFF. The DNA of the CDR3 is TGCAGCGTCCAAGGTGGTTGGGGGATGAACACTGAAGCTTTCTTT.

This clonotype was detected ten times or more. The chain carries TRBV6-6 and TRBJ2-2, with 8 bases that match TRBD1. V dropped 6 bases and J dropped 1; count of bases not matched to a gene: 4. Germline V gene lookup returns CDR1 MNHNY and CDR2 SVGAGI (reference sequence). The CDR3 has 15 residues. CDR3 coding DNA: TGTGCCAGCAGGGGTACAGGGGGGAACACCGGGGAGCTGTTTTTT. This codes for CASRGTGGNTGELFF.